This TCR beta chain was found in a study of T cell changes during pregnancy in multiple sclerosis. Profiled with immunoSEQ multiplex PCR; TCRdb holds only in-frame clones, not every one. Found here are tens of thousands of clones, 85% to 95% of them singletons; the top ten hold about 7%. Looked up from germline, CDR1 is ENHRY and CDR2 is SYGVKD. V shed 4 bases, J shed 0 bases, and the junction held 8 bases outside the gene matches. This CDR3 spans 17 amino acids. This chain joins TRBV10-3 and TRBJ2-3; 9 positions match TRBD2. This specimen consisted of CD8+ T cells from peripheral blood mononuclear cells, obtained in the third trimester of pregnancy. The TCR was taken from a female donor with multiple sclerosis, enrolled in a pregnancy study. In nucleotides, the CDR3 is TGTGCCATCAGTGTCGCGGGGGGGACAACTAGCACAGATACGCAGTATTTT. This encodes CAISVAGGTTSTDTQYF.